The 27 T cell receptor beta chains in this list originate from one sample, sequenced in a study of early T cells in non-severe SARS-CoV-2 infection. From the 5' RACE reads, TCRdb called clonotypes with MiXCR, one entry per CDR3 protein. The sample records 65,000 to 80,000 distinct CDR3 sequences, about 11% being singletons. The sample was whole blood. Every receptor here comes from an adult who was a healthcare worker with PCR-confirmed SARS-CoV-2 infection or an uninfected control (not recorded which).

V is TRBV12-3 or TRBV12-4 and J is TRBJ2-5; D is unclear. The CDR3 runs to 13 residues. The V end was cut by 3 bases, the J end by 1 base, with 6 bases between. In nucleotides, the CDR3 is TGTGCCAGCAGTTTCTCCTTCCAAGAGACCCAGTACTTC. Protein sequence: CASSFSFQETQYF.

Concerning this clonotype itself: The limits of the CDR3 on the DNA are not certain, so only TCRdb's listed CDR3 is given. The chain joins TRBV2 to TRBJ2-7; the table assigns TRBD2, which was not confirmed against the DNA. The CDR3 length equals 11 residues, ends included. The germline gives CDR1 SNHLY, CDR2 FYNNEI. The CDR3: CASSEVAGGNF.

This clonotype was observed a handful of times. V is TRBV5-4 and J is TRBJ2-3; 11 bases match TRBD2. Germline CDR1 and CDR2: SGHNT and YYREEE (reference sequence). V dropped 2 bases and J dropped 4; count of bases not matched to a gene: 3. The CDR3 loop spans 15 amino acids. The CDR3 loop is CASSFSGGGADTQYF. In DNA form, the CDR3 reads TGTGCCAGCAGCTTTAGCGGGGGGGGTGCAGATACGCAGTATTTT.

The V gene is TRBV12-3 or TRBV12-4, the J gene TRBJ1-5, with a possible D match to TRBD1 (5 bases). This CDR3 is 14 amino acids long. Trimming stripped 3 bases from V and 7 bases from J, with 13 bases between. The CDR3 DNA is TGTGCCAGCAGTTTGATGGCAGGGACCCAGCCCCAGCATTTT. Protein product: CASSLMAGTQPQHF.

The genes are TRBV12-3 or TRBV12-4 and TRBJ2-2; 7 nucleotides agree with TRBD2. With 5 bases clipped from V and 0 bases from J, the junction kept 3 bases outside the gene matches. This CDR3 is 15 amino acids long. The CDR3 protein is CASSPSGANTGELFF. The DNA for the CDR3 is TGTGCCAGCAGTCCTAGCGGCGCGAACACCGGGGAGCTGTTTTTT.

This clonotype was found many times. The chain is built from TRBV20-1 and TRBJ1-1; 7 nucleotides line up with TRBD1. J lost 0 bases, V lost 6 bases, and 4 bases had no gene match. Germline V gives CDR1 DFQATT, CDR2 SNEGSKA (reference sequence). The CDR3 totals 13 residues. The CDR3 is CSALGQLNTEAFF. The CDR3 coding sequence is TGCAGTGCCCTGGGACAGTTGAACACTGAAGCTTTCTTT.

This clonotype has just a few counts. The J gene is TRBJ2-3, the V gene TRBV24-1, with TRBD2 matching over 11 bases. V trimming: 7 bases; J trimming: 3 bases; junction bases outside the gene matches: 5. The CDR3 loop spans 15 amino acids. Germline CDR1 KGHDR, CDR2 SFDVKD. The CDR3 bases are TGTGCCACCAGCCCGGGACTAGCGGATACAGATACGCAGTATTTT. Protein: CATSPGLADTDTQYF.

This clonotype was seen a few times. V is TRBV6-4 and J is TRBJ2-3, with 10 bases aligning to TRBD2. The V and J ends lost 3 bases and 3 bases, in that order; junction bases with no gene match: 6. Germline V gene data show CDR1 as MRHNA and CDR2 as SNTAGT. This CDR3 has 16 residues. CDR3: CASSDQAGGPTDTQYF. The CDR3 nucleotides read TGTGCCAGCAGTGATCAAGCGGGGGGGCCAACAGATACGCAGTATTTT.

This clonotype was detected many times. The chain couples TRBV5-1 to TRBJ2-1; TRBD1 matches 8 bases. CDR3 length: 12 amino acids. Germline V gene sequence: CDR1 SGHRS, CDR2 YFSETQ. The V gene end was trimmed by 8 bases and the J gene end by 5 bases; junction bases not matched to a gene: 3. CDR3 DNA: TGCGCCAGTGGACAGGGCCACAATGAGCAGTTCTTC. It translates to CASGQGHNEQFF.

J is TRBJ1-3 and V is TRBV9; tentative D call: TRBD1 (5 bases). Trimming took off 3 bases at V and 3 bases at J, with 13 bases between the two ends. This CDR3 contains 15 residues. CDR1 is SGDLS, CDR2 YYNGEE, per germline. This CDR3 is CASSDRSGSGNTIYF. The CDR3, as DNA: TGTGCCAGCAGCGACAGATCAGGGAGTGGAAACACCATATATTTT.

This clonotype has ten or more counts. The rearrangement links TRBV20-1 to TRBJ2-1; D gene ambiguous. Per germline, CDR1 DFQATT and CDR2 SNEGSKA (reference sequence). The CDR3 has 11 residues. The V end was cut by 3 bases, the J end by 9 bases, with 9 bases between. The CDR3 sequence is CSASRYPEQFF. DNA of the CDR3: TGCAGTGCTAGCCGCTACCCTGAGCAGTTCTTC.

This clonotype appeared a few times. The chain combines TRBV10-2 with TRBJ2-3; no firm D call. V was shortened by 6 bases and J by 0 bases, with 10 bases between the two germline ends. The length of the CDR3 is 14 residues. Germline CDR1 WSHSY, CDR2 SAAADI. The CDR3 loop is CASSGRYSTDTQYF. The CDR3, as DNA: TGCGCCAGCAGCGGGCGCTATAGCACAGATACGCAGTATTTT.

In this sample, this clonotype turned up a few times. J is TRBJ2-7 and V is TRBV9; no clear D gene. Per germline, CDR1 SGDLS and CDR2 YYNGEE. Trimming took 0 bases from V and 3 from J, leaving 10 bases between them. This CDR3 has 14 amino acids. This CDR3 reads CASSVGSLDYEQYF. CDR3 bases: TGTGCCAGCAGCGTAGGTTCACTGGACTACGAGCAGTACTTC.

The CDR3 is CASGLRGQGLNTEAFF. In DNA form, the CDR3 reads TGTGCTAGTGGTTTGCGAGGACAGGGCCTGAACACTGAAGCTTTCTTT. The J gene is TRBJ1-1, the V gene TRBV12-5, with 8 nucleotides matching TRBD1. Germline V CDR1 and CDR2: LGHNT, FRNRAP. This CDR3 contains 16 residues. J gave up 0 bases and V 2 bases, and 5 bases lay outside the gene matches.

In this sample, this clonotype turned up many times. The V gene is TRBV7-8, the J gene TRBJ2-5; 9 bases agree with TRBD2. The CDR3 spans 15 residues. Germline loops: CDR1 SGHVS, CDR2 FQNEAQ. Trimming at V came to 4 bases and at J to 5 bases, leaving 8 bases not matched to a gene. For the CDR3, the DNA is TGTGCCAGCAGCTCCCAGCGGGGGGATTTTGAGACCCAGTACTTC. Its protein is CASSSQRGDFETQYF.

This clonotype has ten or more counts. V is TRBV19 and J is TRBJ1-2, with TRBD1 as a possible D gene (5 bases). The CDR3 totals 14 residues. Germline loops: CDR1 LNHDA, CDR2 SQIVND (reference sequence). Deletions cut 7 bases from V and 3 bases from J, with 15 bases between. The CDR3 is CASTDSPTDYGYTF. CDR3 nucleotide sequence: TGTGCCAGTACCGACAGTCCCACCGACTATGGCTACACCTTC.

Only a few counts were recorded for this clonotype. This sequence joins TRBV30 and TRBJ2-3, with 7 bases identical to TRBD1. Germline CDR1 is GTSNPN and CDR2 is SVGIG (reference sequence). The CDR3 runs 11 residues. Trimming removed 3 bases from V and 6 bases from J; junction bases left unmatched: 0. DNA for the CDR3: TGTGCCTGGAGACAGGGGGATACGCAGTATTTT. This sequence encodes CAWRQGDTQYF.

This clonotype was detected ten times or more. CDR3 region: CASSPPGSQPQHF. CDR3 in DNA: TGTGCCAGCTCACCACCGGGAAGTCAGCCCCAGCATTTT. This rearrangement joins TRBV18 to TRBJ1-5; D unclear. Germline CDR1 KGHSH, CDR2 LQKENI. This CDR3 has 13 residues. Trimming removed 0 bases from V and 6 bases from J, with 6 bases in between.

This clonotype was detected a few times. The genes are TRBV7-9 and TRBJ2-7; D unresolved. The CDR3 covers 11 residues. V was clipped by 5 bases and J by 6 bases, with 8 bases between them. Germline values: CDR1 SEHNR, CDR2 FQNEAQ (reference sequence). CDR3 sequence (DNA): TGTGCCAGCAGCCTCGGGCGCGAGCAGTACTTC. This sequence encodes CASSLGREQYF.

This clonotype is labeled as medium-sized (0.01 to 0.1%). The CDR3 loop is CASSPRQGWSYEQYF. The CDR3 DNA reads TGTGCCAGCAGTCCCAGACAGGGATGGTCCTACGAGCAGTACTTC. V is TRBV27 and J is TRBJ2-7, with 7 bases lining up with TRBD1. The germline V gene has CDR1 MNHEY and CDR2 SMNVEV (reference sequence). The CDR3 sequence is 15 residues long. V gave up 5 bases and J gave up 1 base; unmatched junction bases: 8.

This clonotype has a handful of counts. The CDR3 spells CSGESGGVHGYTF. The CDR3 nucleotides read TGCAGTGGAGAGAGCGGAGGGGTTCATGGCTACACCTTC. V is TRBV20-1 and J is TRBJ1-2, with a weak D call TRBD1 (5 bases). Trimming stripped 7 bases from V and 6 bases from J, with 18 bases between. The length of the CDR3 is 13 residues. CDR1 and CDR2 from the germline V gene are DFQATT and SNEGSKA (reference sequence).

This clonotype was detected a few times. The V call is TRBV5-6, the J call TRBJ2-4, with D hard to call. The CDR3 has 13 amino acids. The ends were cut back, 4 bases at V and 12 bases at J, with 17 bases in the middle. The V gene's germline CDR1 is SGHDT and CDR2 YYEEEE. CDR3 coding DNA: TGTGCCAGCAGCCGTGGTGAAGGTACGGATCAGTACTTC. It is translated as CASSRGEGTDQYF.

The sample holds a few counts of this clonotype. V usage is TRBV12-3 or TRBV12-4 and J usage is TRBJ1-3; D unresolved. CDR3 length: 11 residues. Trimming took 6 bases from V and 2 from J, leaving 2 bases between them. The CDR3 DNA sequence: TGTGCCAGCAGAACTGGAAACACCATATATTTT. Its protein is CASRTGNTIYF.

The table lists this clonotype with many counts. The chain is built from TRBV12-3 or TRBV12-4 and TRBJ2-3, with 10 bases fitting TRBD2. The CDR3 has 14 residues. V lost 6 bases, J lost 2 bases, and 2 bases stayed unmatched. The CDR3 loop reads CASRLAGVTDTQYF. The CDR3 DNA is TGTGCCAGCAGGCTAGCGGGGGTCACAGATACGCAGTATTTT.

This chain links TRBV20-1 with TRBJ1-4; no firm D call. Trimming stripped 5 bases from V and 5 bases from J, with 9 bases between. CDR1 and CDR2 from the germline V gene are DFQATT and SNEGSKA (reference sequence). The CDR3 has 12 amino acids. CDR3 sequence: CSAAVINEKLFF. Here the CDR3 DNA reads TGCAGTGCTGCAGTTATAAATGAAAAACTGTTTTTT.

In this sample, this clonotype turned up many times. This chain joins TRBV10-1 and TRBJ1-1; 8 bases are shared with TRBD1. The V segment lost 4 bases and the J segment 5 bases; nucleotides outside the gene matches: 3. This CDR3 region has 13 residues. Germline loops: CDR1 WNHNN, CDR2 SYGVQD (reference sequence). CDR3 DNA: TGCGCCAGCAGTGGGAACAGGGGGACTGAAGCTTTCTTT. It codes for CASSGNRGTEAFF.

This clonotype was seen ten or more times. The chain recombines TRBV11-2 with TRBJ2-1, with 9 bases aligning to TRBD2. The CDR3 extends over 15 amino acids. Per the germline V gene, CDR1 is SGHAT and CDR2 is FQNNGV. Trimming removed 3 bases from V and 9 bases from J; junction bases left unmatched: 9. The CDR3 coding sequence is TGTGCCAGCAGCTTGTTAGCGGGGGCCGGGCGTGAGCAGTTCTTC. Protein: CASSLLAGAGREQFF.